The 18 T cell receptor beta chains in this list originate from one sample, sequenced in a study of patients and donors after allogeneic stem cell transplantation (dated by TCRdb to the early 2020s). Libraries were constructed by RT-PCR. TCRdb lists the instrument as NextSeq 550. TCRdb handled the public reads itself, with Q25 trimming in fastp and clone calling in MiXCR, and kept productive beta chains. When rows share a CDR3 protein, they turn into one entry using the most common DNA and genes. The sample table shows about 25,000 distinct CDR3 sequences, and 8.1% are seen once. 48% of the sample is held by the ten biggest clonotypes. Sequenced material: blood, either unsorted or a sorted T cell fraction (not recorded which). Receptor source: a human donor who was either an allogeneic HSCT recipient or a stem cell or donor lymphocyte infusion donor (not recorded which). It is not recorded whose cells these are; they may come from a transplant donor.

This clonotype was found many times. The chain joins TRBV18 to TRBJ1-3; D call uncertain. The CDR3 length is 16 residues. Deletions cut 4 bases from V and 0 bases from J, with 13 bases between. CDR1 is KGHSH, CDR2 LQKENI, per germline. CDR3 region: CASSLARGTSGNTIYF. The CDR3 coding sequence is TGTGCCAGCTCACTAGCCCGGGGTACCTCTGGAAACACCATATATTTT.

There are many counts of this clonotype. This rearrangement joins TRBV6-2 or TRBV6-3 to TRBJ1-6, with 7 bases aligning to TRBD1. V was clipped by 7 bases and J by 13 bases; unmatched bases: 13. In germline, CDR1 is MNHEY, CDR2 SVGEGT. The CDR3 runs 14 residues. The CDR3 sequence: CASKTGTRTPPLHF. The CDR3 nucleotides are TGTGCCAGCAAGACAGGGACAAGAACCCCCCCCCTCCACTTT.

This clonotype was counted at least ten times. V usage is TRBV6-4 and J usage is TRBJ1-6; a weak D match, TRBD1 (6 bases). Germline loops: CDR1 MRHNA, CDR2 SNTAGT. Between the trimmed V and J ends, which lost 3 bases and 10 bases, there was a span of 13 bases. The CDR3 extends over 14 amino acids. Written as DNA, the CDR3 is TGTGCCAGCAGTGAATATACAGGGAACTCACCCCTCCACTTT. This codes for CASSEYTGNSPLHF.

The table lists this clonotype with a few counts. The rearrangement links TRBV11-2 to TRBJ2-5; 8 nucleotides match TRBD2. The V gene's germline CDR1 is SGHAT and CDR2 FQNNGV. The length of the CDR3 is 15 residues. V was pared by 4 bases and J by 5 bases, with 9 bases of the junction left unmatched. The CDR3 loop is CASSSPVTSEETQYF. CDR3 DNA sequence: TGTGCCAGCAGCTCTCCTGTGACTAGCGAGGAGACCCAGTACTTC.

This clonotype was observed many times. This sequence joins TRBV3-1 and TRBJ2-3; possibly TRBD1 or TRBD2 for D (6 bases each). Trimming took 2 bases from V and 4 from J, leaving 10 bases between them. The CDR3 sequence is 14 residues long. Germline loops: CDR1 LGHDT, CDR2 YNNKEL (reference sequence). For the CDR3, the DNA is TGTGCCAGCAGCCAATGGGGGGCCCCAGATACGCAGTATTTT. Translated: CASSQWGAPDTQYF.

This clonotype was counted many times. The CDR3 sequence is CASRQTSGASTDTQYF. Here the CDR3 DNA reads TGTGCCAGCAGGCAGACTAGCGGGGCTAGCACAGATACGCAGTATTTT. The V and J genes are TRBV5-5 and TRBJ2-3; 11 nucleotides align to TRBD2. Germline V gene sequence: CDR1 SGHKS, CDR2 YYEKEE (reference sequence). Losses at the gene ends were 5 bases for V and 0 bases for J; bases not matched to a gene: 5. The length of the CDR3 is 16 residues.

This clonotype was counted a single time. The V call is TRBV7-9, the J call TRBJ2-7; D might be TRBD2 (5 bases). V dropped 6 bases and J dropped 0 bases, with 9 bases sitting between them. The germline CDR1 and CDR2 sequences are SEHNR and FQNEAQ (reference sequence). CDR3 length: 13 residues. CDR3: CASRRAGSYEQYF. Here the CDR3 DNA reads TGTGCCAGCAGGCGGGCGGGCTCCTACGAGCAGTACTTC.

J is TRBJ2-5 and V is TRBV28; 12 bases align to TRBD2. Germline-derived CDR1 and CDR2 are MDHEN and SYDVKM. V gave up 6 bases and J gave up 5 bases; unmatched junction bases: 10. The CDR3 has 16 amino acids. CDR3 amino acids: CASRTSSGRAGETQYF. DNA of the CDR3: TGTGCCAGCAGAACCTCTAGCGGGAGGGCCGGGGAGACCCAGTACTTC.

This clonotype was observed many times. This chain uses TRBV5-1 with TRBJ2-3, with D hard to call. Deletions cut 7 bases from V and 1 base from J, with 10 bases between. Germline V CDR1 and CDR2: SGHRS, YFSETQ. This CDR3 is 13 amino acids long. The CDR3 spells CASHQGGTDTQYF. The CDR3 DNA sequence: TGCGCCAGCCACCAAGGCGGCACAGATACGCAGTATTTT.

The chain has TRBV20-1 and TRBJ2-5, with D possibly being TRBD1 or TRBD2 (5 bases each). The germline CDR1 and CDR2 sequences are DFQATT and SNEGSKA (reference sequence). The CDR3 contains 13 residues. The CDR3 DNA follows: TGCATGACTCAACCGGGACACCAAGAGACCCAGTACTTC. Its translation is CMTQPGHQETQYF.

This clonotype has at least ten counts. The J gene is TRBJ2-1, the V gene TRBV6-5; weak D call: TRBD2 (5 bases). Trimming pared 2 bases from V and 6 bases from J, leaving 8 bases between. CDR1 and CDR2 from the germline V gene are MNHEY and SVGAGI. The CDR3 loop spans 13 amino acids. CDR3: CASSYTDSNEQFF. DNA of the CDR3: TGTGCCAGCAGTTACACGGACTCCAATGAGCAGTTCTTC.

This rearrangement joins TRBV28 to TRBJ2-7; 7 bases are a match to TRBD2. V dropped 6 bases and J dropped 2; count of bases not matched to a gene: 7. The CDR3 is made up of 14 amino acids. Germline CDR1 and CDR2: MDHEN and SYDVKM. CDR3 nucleotides: TGTGCCAGCAGAAATCTAGCGGACGCCTACGAGCAGTACTTC. This sequence encodes CASRNLADAYEQYF.

This clonotype was counted at least ten times. The chain carries TRBV27 and TRBJ2-7; D remains ambiguous. The V gene lost 1 base and the J gene lost 4 bases, with 11 bases spanning the gap. Germline V gene sequence: CDR1 MNHEY, CDR2 SMNVEV (reference sequence). The CDR3 consists of 14 residues. CDR3: CASSLWAGPYEQYF. The CDR3 region has the DNA TGTGCCAGCAGTTTATGGGCCGGACCGTACGAGCAGTACTTC.

This chain links TRBV6-5 with TRBJ2-5, with TRBD2 as a possible D gene (5 bases). This CDR3 contains 14 residues. Germline V gives CDR1 MNHEY, CDR2 SVGAGI. V lost 2 bases and J 5 bases, leaving 12 bases between the germline ends. For the CDR3, the DNA is TGTGCCAGCAGTTACAGCGTCCCGGGGGAGACCCAGTACTTC. Protein product: CASSYSVPGETQYF.

This clonotype has a count of ten or more. This rearrangement joins TRBV10-3 to TRBJ2-7, with D perhaps TRBD1 (6 bases). Germline V lookup: CDR1 ENHRY, CDR2 SYGVKD. V shed 2 bases and J shed 3 bases, with 11 bases lying between them. This CDR3 spans 14 amino acids. The CDR3 region has the DNA TGTGCCATCAGTGAGCCGCTACAGGGCTACGAGCAGTACTTC. Its translation is CAISEPLQGYEQYF.

At least ten counts were recorded for this clonotype. The chain joins TRBV5-6 to TRBJ2-7, with TRBD1 identical over 9 bases. Germline loops: CDR1 SGHDT, CDR2 YYEEEE. The CDR3 is made up of 15 amino acids. The trim removed 4 bases at V and 1 base at J, leaving 6 bases unmatched. Here the CDR3 reads CASSQGQGVSYEQYF. The CDR3 nucleotides are TGTGCCAGCAGCCAGGGACAGGGTGTTTCCTACGAGCAGTACTTC.

This chain joins TRBV2 and TRBJ1-5; D not certain. This CDR3 is 14 amino acids long. In germline, CDR1 is SNHLY, CDR2 FYNNEI. Trimming stripped 4 bases from V and 3 bases from J, with 10 bases between. The CDR3 region has the DNA TGTGCCAGCAGTGTCGCAGGCTACAATCAGCCCCAGCATTTT. This translates into CASSVAGYNQPQHF. Full variable domain (remainder filled in from reference TRBV2 and TRBJ1-5): EPEVTQTPSHQVTQMGQEVILRCVPISNHLYFYWYRQILGQKVEFLVSFYNNEISEKSEIFDDQFSVERPDGSNFTLKIRSTKLEDSAMYFCASSVAGYNQPQHFGDGTRLSIL.

There are many counts of this clonotype. The genes are TRBV7-9 and TRBJ2-3; D may correspond to TRBD1 or TRBD2 (5 bases each). The CDR3 covers 15 residues. V lost 4 bases and J 1 base, leaving 12 bases between the germline ends. Germline V lookup: CDR1 SEHNR, CDR2 FQNEAQ (reference sequence). The CDR3 region has the DNA TGTGCCAGCAGCTCCTGGGACCTCCGCACAGATACGCAGTATTTT. This gives the protein CASSSWDLRTDTQYF.